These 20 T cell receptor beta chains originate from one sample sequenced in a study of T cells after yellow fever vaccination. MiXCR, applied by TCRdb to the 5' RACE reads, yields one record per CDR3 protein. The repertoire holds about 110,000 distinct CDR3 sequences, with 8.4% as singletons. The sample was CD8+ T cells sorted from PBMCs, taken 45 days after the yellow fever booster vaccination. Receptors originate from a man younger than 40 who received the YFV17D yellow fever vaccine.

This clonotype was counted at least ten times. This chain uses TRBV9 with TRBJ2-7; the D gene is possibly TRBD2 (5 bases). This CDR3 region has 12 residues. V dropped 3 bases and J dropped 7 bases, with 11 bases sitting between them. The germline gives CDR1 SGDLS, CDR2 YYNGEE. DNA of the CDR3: TGTGCCAGCAGCGCCCCCCCGGGAGAGCAGTACTTC. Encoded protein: CASSAPPGEQYF.

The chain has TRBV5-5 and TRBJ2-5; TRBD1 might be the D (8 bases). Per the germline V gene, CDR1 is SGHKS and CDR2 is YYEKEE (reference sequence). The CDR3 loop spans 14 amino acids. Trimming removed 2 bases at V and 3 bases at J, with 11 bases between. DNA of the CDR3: TGTGCCAGCAGCTTACAGGGGGGGGAAGAGACCCAGTACTTC. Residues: CASSLQGGEETQYF.

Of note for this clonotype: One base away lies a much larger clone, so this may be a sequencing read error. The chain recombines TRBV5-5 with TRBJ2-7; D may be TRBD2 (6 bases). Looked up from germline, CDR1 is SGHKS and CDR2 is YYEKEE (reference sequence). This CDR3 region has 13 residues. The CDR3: CARSLVGSYEQYF. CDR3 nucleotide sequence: TGTGCCAGAAGCTTGGTCGGGAGCTACGAGCAGTACTTC. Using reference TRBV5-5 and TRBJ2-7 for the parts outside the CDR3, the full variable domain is DAGVTQSPTHLIKTRGQQVTLRCSPISGHKSVSWYQQVLGQGPQFIFQYYEKEERGRGNFPDRFSARQFPNYSSELNVNALLLGDSALYLCARSLVGSYEQYFGPGTRLTVT.

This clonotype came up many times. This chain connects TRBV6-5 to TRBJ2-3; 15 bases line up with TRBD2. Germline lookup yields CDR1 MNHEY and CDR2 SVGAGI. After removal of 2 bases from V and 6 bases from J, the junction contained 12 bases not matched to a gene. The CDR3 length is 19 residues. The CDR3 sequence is CASSYTQGTSGRLGDTQYF. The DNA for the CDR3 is TGTGCCAGCAGTTACACCCAAGGGACTAGCGGGAGGCTGGGGGATACGCAGTATTTT.

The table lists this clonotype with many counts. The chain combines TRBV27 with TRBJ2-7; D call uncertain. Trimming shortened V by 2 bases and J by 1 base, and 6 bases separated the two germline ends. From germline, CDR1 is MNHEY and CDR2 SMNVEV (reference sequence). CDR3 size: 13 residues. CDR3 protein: CASSLARSYEQYF. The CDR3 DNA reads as TGTGCCAGCAGTTTAGCGAGATCCTACGAGCAGTACTTC.

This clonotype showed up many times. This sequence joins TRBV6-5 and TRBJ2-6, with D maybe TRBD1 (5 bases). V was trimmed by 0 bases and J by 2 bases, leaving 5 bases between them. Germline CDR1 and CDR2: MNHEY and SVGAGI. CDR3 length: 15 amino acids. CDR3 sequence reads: CASSYSDTGANVLTF. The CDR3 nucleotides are TGTGCCAGCAGTTACTCGGACACTGGGGCCAACGTCCTGACTTTC.

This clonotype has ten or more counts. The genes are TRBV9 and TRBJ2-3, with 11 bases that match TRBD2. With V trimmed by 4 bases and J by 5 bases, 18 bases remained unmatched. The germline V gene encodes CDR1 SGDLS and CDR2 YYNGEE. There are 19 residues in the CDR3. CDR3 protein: CASSPLHLLSGRAGDTQYF. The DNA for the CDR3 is TGTGCCAGCAGCCCCTTGCATCTCCTTAGCGGGAGGGCCGGAGATACGCAGTATTTT.

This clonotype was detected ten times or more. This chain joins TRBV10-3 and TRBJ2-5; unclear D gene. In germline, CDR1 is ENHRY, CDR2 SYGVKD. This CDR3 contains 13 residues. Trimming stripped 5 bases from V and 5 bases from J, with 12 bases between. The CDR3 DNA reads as TGTGCCATCAGTTCCCCGAATCAGGAGACCCAGTACTTC. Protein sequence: CAISSPNQETQYF.

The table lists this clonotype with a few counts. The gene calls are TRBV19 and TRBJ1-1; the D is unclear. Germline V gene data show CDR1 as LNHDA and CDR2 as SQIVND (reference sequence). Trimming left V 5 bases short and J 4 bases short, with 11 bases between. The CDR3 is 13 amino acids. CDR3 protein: CASSWSVGTEAFF. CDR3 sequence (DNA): TGTGCCAGTAGTTGGTCAGTTGGCACTGAAGCTTTCTTT.

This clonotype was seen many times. The CDR3 sequence is CASSDAWGEQYF. Written as DNA, the CDR3 is TGTGCCAGCAGTGACGCCTGGGGCGAGCAGTACTTC. The chain employs TRBV25-1 and TRBJ2-7; no firm D call. Germline values: CDR1 MGHDK, CDR2 SYGVNS. The CDR3 totals 12 residues. V gave up 3 bases and J gave up 6 bases, with 9 bases separating them.

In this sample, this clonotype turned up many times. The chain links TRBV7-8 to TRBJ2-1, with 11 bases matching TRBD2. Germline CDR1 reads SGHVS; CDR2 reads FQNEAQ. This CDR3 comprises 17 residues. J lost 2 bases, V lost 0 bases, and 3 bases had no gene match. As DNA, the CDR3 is TGTGCCAGCAGCTTAGCGGGACTAGCGGAGCCCTACAATGAGCAGTTCTTC. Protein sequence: CASSLAGLAEPYNEQFF.

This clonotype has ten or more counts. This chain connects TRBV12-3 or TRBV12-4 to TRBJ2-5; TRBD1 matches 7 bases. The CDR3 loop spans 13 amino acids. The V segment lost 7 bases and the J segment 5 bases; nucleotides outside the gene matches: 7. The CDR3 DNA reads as TGTGCCAGCACCCAGGGACAGCGGGAGACCCAGTACTTC. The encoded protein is CASTQGQRETQYF.

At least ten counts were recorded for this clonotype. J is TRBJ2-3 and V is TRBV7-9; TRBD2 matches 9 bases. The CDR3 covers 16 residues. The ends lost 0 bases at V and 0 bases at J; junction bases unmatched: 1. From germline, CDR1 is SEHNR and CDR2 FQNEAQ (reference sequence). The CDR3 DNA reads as TGTGCCAGCAGCTTAGCTCTAGCGGGAAGCACAGATACGCAGTATTTT. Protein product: CASSLALAGSTDTQYF.

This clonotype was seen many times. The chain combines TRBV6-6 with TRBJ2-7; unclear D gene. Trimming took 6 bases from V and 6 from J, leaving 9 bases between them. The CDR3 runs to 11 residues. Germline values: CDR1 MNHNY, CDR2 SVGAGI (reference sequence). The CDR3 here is CASRWATEQYF. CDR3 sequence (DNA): TGTGCCAGCAGATGGGCGACCGAGCAGTACTTC.

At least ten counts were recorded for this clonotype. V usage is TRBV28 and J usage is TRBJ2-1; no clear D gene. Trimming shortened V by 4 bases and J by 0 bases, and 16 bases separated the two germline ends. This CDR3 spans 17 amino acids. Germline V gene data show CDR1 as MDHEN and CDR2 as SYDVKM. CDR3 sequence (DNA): TGTGCCAGCAGTTCCGCTGCGGAGATCAGCTCCTACAATGAGCAGTTCTTC. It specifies CASSSAAEISSYNEQFF.

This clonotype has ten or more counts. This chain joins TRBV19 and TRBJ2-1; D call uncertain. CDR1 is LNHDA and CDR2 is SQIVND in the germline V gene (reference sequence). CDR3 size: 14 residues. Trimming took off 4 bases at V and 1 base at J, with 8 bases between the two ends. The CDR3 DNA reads TGTGCCAGTAGTAGAGGCGATTCCTACAATGAGCAGTTCTTC. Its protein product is CASSRGDSYNEQFF.

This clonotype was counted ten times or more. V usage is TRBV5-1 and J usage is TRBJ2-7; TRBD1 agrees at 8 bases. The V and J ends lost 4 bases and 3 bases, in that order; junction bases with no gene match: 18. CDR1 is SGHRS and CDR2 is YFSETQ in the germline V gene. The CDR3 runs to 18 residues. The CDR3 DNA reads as TGCGCCAGCAGCCCAGCTCCGGGACAGGCGTTGTCTTACTACGAGCAGTACTTC. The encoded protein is CASSPAPGQALSYYEQYF.

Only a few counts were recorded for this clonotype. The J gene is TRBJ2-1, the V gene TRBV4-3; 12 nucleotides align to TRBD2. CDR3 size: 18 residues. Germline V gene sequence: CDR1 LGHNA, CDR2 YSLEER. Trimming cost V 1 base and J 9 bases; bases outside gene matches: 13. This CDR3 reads CASSQGPSGRGGSGEQFF. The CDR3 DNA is TGCGCCAGCAGCCAAGGACCTAGCGGGAGGGGGGGTTCGGGTGAGCAGTTCTTC.

As DNA, the CDR3 is TGCAGCGTGGTGACAGGGGGCGCGAACACCGGGGAGCTGTTTTTT. Translation gives CSVVTGGANTGELFF. J is TRBJ2-2 and V is TRBV29-1; 10 nucleotides align to TRBD1. The germline V gene has CDR1 SQVTM and CDR2 ANQGSEA. CDR3 size: 15 residues. With V trimmed by 6 bases and J by 0 bases, 4 bases remained unmatched.

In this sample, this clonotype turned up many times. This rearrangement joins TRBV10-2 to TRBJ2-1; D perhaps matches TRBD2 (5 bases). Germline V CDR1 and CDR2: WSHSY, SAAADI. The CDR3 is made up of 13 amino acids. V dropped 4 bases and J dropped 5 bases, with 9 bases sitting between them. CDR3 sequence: CASSGIAHNEQFF. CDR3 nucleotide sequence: TGCGCCAGCAGTGGTATAGCGCACAATGAGCAGTTCTTC.